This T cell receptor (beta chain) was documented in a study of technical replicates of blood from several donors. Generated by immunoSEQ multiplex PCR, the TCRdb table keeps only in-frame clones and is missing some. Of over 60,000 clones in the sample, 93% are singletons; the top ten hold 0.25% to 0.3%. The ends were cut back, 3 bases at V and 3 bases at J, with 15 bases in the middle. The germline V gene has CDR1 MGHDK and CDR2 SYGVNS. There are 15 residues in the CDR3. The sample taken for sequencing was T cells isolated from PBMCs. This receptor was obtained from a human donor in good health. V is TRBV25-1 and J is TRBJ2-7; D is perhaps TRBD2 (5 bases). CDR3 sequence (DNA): TGTGCCAGCAGTGATTTCAACCGAGGGATCTACGAGCAGTACTTC. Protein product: CASSDFNRGIYEQYF.